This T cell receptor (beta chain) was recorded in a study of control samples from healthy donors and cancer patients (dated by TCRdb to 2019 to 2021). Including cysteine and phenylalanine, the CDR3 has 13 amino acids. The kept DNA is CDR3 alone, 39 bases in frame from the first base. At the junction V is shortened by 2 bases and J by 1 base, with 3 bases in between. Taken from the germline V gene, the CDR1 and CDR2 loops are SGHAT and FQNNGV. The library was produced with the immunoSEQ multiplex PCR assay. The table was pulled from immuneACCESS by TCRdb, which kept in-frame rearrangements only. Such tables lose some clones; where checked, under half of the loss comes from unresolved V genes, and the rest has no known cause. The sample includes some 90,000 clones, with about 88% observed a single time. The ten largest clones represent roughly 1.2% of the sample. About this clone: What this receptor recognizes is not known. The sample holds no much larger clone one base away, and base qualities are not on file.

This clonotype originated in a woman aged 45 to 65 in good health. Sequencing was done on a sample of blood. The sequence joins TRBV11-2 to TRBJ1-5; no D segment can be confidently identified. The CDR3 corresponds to CASSLSSNQPQHF. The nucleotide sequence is TGTGCCAGCAGCTTATCAAGCAATCAGCCCCAGCATTTT.